This section outlines one T cell receptor beta chain sequence together with its context. No antigen is known for it. Described time point: baseline pretreatment blood. Noted treatment: 15 Gy SBRT to primary tumor, nephrectomy 4 weeks later. The table came from immunoSEQ multiplex PCR; TCRdb's copy has only in-frame clones and leaves some out. The data show 100,000 to 150,000 clones, roughly 80% seen once. The sample originates from a study of radiation and T cells in renal cell carcinoma. Study-wide context: Nephrectomy followed 15 Gy stereotactic body radiation by 4 weeks.

Study results and limitations: Without pretreatment biopsies, baseline tumor clonotype presence was undetermined. From baseline, blood top tumor clonotypes peaked at 2 weeks post-radiation.

Between the trimmed V and J ends, which lost 1 base and 2 bases, there was a span of 6 bases. Germline V gene lookup returns CDR1 SEHNR and CDR2 FQNEAQ (reference sequence). This CDR3 has 14 residues. This clonotype originated in a woman aged 60-70 years with renal cell carcinoma. Sequenced material: blood, taken from a patient whose treatment included radiotherapy and nephrectomy. The V and J genes are TRBV7-9 and TRBJ1-5, with D unresolved. The CDR3 coding sequence is TGTGCCAGCAGCTTAGAAGCGGGCAATCAGCCCCAGCATTTT. This gives the protein CASSLEAGNQPQHF.